Given below is one TCR beta chain in context. Its antigen is not known. The data derive from a study of cytomegalovirus exposure and HLA in healthy donors. Study-level results: Listed as cytomegalovirus-associated were 170 or so TCR beta chains.

Only in-frame clones appear in the TCRdb table, and some are missing; sequencing was by immunoSEQ multiplex PCR. Of tens of thousands of clones detected, around nine tenths appear once; the ten largest clones hold approximately 1%. Input material: PBMCs. The source is a man aged 18 to 30 in good health and CMV-seronegative.

The CDR3 sequence: CAWSAGAGANVLTF. The CDR3 DNA reads TGTGCCTGGAGTGCAGGGGCTGGGGCCAACGTCCTGACTTTC. The V and J genes are TRBV30 and TRBJ2-6, with D possibly TRBD1 on 6 matching bases. Looked up from germline, CDR1 is GTSNPN and CDR2 is SVGIG (reference sequence). With 1 base removed from V and 2 bases from J, the gap between germline ends came to 6 bases. The CDR3 has 14 amino acids. The full variable domain, in which reference TRBV30 and TRBJ2-6 provide the parts outside the CDR3, is SQTIHQWPATLVQPVGSPLSLECTVEGTSNPNLYWYRQAAGRGLQLLFYSVGIGQISSEVPQNLSASRPQDRQFILSSKKLLLSDSGFYLCAWSAGAGANVLTFGAGSRLTVL.